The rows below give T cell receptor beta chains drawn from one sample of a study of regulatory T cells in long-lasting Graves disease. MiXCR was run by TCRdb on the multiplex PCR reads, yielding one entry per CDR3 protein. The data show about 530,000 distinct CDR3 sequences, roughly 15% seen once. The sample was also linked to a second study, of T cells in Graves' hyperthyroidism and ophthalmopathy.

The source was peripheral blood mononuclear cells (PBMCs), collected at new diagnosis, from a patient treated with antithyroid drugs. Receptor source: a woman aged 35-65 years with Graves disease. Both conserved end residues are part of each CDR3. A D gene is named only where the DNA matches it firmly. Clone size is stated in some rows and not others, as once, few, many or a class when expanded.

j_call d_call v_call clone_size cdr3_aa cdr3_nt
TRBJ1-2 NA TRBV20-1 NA CSARGYGYTF TGCAGTGCTCGGGGCTATGGCTACACCTTC
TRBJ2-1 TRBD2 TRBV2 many CASSERGLAGANEQFF TGTGCCAGCAGTGAAAGGGGACTAGCGGGGGCCAATGAGCAGTTCTTC
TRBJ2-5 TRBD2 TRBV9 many CASSPWAGGETQYF TGTGCCAGCAGCCCCTGGGCGGGGGGGGAGACCCAGTACTTC
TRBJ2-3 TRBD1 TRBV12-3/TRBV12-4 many CASSRDSGTDTQYF TGTGCCAGCAGTAGGGACAGCGGCACAGATACGCAGTATTTT
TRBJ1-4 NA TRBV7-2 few CASSHRTESSEKLFF TGTGCCAGCAGCCACCGGACAGAAAGTTCTGAAAAACTGTTTTTT
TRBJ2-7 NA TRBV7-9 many CASSSPFDRFYEQYF TGTGCCAGCAGCTCCCCCTTTGACAGGTTCTACGAGCAGTACTTC
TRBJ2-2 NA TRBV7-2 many CASSPSGGGELFF TGTGCCAGCAGCCCCTCCGGCGGCGGGGAGCTGTTTTTT
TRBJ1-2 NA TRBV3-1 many CASRRTGGTLNYGYTF TGTGCCAGCAGGCGAACGGGAGGGACCCTTAACTATGGCTACACCTTC
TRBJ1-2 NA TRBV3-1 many CASSQEIVGHRSGYTF TGTGCCAGCAGCCAAGAAATAGTTGGACATAGGAGCGGCTACACCTTC
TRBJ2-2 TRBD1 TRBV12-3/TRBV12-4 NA CARIQGARDTGELFF TGTGCCAGAATCCAGGGGGCGCGGGACACCGGGGAGCTGTTTTTT
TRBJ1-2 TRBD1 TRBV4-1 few CASSQARDRGGYTF TGCGCCAGCAGCCAAGCCCGGGACAGGGGCGGCTACACCTTC
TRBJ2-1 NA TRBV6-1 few CASSPQNSGGNRNEQFF TGTGCCAGCAGTCCCCAAAACTCGGGGGGCAATAGGAATGAGCAGTTCTTC
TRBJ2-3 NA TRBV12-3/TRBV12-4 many CASSLARGSPDTQYF TGTGCCAGCAGTTTAGCGCGAGGTTCTCCAGATACGCAGTATTTT
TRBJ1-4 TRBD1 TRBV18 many CASSSDRADNEKLFF TGTGCCAGCTCATCCGACAGGGCCGATAATGAAAAACTGTTTTTT
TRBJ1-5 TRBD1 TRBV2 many CASRQGTGENQPQHF TGTGCCAGCAGACAGGGGACGGGGGAAAATCAGCCCCAGCATTTT
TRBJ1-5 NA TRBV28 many CASRGTSNQPQHF TGTGCCAGCAGAGGGACTTCCAATCAGCCCCAGCATTTT
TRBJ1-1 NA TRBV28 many CASSQLEGTEAFF TGTGCCAGCAGCCAACTCGAGGGGACTGAAGCTTTCTTT
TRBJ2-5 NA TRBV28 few CASSLAGPGAQYF TGTGCCAGCAGTTTAGCAGGGCCCGGGGCCCAGTACTTC
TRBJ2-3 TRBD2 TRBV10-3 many CAISERTSGGAADTQYF TGTGCCATCAGTGAAAGGACTAGCGGGGGGGCAGCCGATACGCAGTATTTT
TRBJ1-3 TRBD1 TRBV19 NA CASSQTGFSGNTIYF TGTGCCAGTAGTCAGACAGGGTTTTCTGGAAACACCATATATTTT
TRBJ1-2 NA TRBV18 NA CASSVLGAGLNYGYTF TGTGCCAGCTCAGTGCTGGGAGCGGGCTTAAACTATGGCTACACCTTC
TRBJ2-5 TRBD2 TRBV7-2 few CASSLELAAPARGETQYF TGTGCCAGCAGCTTAGAACTAGCGGCCCCGGCCCGCGGGGAGACCCAGTACTTC
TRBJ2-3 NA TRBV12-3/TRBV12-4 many CASRDDSTDTQYF TGTGCCAGCAGGGATGACAGCACAGATACGCAGTATTTT
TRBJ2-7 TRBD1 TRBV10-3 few CARRRDRVSYEQYF TGTGCCAGACGACGGGACAGGGTCTCCTACGAGCAGTACTTC
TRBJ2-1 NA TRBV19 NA CASSGKAPINEQFF TGTGCCAGTAGTGGGAAGGCCCCAATCAATGAGCAGTTCTTC
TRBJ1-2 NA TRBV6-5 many CASSYSEGYYGYTF TGTGCCAGCAGTTACTCTGAGGGGTACTATGGCTACACCTTC
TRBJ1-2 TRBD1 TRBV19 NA CASNMGQGDYGYTF TGTGCCAGTAACATGGGACAGGGGGACTATGGCTACACCTTC
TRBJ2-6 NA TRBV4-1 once CASRRVGAGANVLTF TGCGCCAGCCGCCGCGTGGGGGCCGGGGCCAACGTCCTGACTTTC
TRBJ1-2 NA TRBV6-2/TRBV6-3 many CASIPTGTAYGYTF TGTGCCAGCATCCCCACCGGGACCGCTTATGGCTACACCTTC
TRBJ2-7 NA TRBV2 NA CATLRQAGTYEQYF TGTGCCACCCTCCGCCAGGCCGGAACCTACGAGCAGTACTTC
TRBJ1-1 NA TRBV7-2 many CASSSLWDGLGYNMDKAFF TGTGCCAGCAGCTCGTTGTGGGACGGTCTTGGCTATAACATGGATAAAGCTTTCTTT
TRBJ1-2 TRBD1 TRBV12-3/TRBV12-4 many CASSPNRGGYTF TGTGCCAGCAGTCCCAACAGGGGTGGCTACACCTTC
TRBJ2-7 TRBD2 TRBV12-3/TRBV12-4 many CASSAGGILRREQYF TGTGCCAGCAGTGCCGGGGGGATCCTTCGTAGGGAGCAGTACTTC
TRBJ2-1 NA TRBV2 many CASSSVSVRRFF TGTGCCAGCAGTAGCGTTAGCGTCAGGCGGTTCTTC
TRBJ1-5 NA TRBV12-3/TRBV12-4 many CASSPLPTVNQPQHF TGTGCCAGCAGCCCTCTGCCGACAGTGAATCAGCCCCAGCATTTT
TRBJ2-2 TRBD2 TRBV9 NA CASSPTSGGVRTGELFF TGTGCCAGCAGCCCGACTAGCGGGGGGGTCAGGACCGGGGAGCTGTTTTTT
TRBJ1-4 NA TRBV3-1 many CASSQEATAEKLFF TGTGCCAGCAGCCAAGAAGCAACAGCTGAAAAACTGTTTTTT
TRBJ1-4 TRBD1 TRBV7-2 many CASSIQGLGSEKLFF TGTGCCAGCAGCATACAGGGGTTGGGGAGTGAAAAACTGTTTTTT
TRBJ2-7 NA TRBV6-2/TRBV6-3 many CASTQPVEGWQYF TGTGCCAGCACCCAGCCTGTGGAGGGTTGGCAGTACTTC
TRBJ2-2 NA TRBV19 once CASRQIGATGELFF TGTGCCAGTAGGCAGATCGGAGCGACCGGGGAGCTGTTTTTT
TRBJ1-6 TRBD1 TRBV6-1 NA CASKLRQGDNSPLHF TGTGCCAGCAAATTACGACAGGGGGATAATTCACCCCTCCACTTT
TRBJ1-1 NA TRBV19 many CASSIAGVRGTEAFF TGTGCCAGTAGTATAGCCGGGGTGAGAGGGACTGAAGCTTTCTTT